The 16 T cell receptor beta chains listed next were all sequenced from one sample in a study of cytomegalovirus exposure and HLA in healthy donors. Clones were sequenced by immunoSEQ multiplex PCR, and TCRdb holds only the in-frame ones, with some missing. The sample contains around 300,000 clones, 65% to 90% of which appear only once. Sequencing was done on a sample of PBMCs. The receptors originated from a woman aged 18-29 years in good health and CMV-seronegative.

The chain has TRBV9 and TRBJ2-1; D is undetermined. Between the trimmed V and J ends, which lost 4 bases and 1 base, there was a span of 3 bases. CDR3 length: 12 amino acids. Per germline, CDR1 SGDLS and CDR2 YYNGEE. CDR3 loop: CASSPSYNEQFF. CDR3 nucleotide sequence: TGTGCCAGCAGCCCATCCTACAATGAGCAGTTCTTC.

V is TRBV30 and J is TRBJ1-1, with D maybe TRBD1 (6 bases). The CDR3 spans 15 residues. Trimming shortened V by 2 bases and J by 4 bases, and 17 bases separated the two germline ends. The germline V gene encodes CDR1 GTSNPN and CDR2 SVGIG (reference sequence). The CDR3: CAWSPQGYLVTEAFF. CDR3 in DNA: TGTGCCTGGAGTCCGCAGGGGTATCTGGTCACTGAAGCTTTCTTT.

The V call is TRBV7-9, the J call TRBJ2-7; the D gene is possibly TRBD2 (7 bases). The length of the CDR3 is 13 residues. CDR1 is SEHNR and CDR2 is FQNEAQ in the germline V gene (reference sequence). The V end lost 7 bases, the J end lost 1 base, and 11 bases lay between the germline ends. The CDR3 sequence: CASTGGRSYEQYF. The CDR3 region has the DNA TGTGCCAGCACGGGGGGCAGATCCTACGAGCAGTACTTC.

Here the CDR3 reads CASSYLQGYNEQFF. The CDR3 coding sequence is TGTGCCAGCAGTTACCTACAGGGCTACAATGAGCAGTTCTTC. The rearrangement uses TRBV6-5 and TRBJ2-1; tentatively, D is TRBD1 (6 bases). Trimming took 2 bases from V and 3 from J, leaving 8 bases between them. CDR1 is MNHEY, CDR2 SVGAGI, per germline. The CDR3 extends over 14 amino acids.

The V call is TRBV19, the J call TRBJ1-2, with D hard to call. Germline lookup yields CDR1 LNHDA and CDR2 SQIVND (reference sequence). This CDR3 comprises 11 residues. V was pared by 6 bases and J by 6 bases, with 8 bases between. CDR3 in amino acids: CASSKQNGYTF. The CDR3 DNA reads TGTGCCAGTAGCAAGCAAAATGGCTACACCTTC.

The table lists this clone with a few counts. This rearrangement joins TRBV11-2 to TRBJ1-6; a weak D match, TRBD1 (5 bases). The germline V and J ends were trimmed by 5 bases and 8 bases, with 16 bases remaining between them. The CDR3 loop spans 15 amino acids. The V gene's germline CDR1 is SGHAT and CDR2 FQNNGV. CDR3 in amino acids: CASSQGRGGDSPLHF. The CDR3 bases are TGTGCCAGCAGCCAGGGACGGGGGGGAGATTCACCCCTCCACTTT.

This chain joins TRBV27 and TRBJ2-1; TRBD2 aligns across 7 bases. CDR3 size: 14 residues. V lost 7 bases, J lost 5 bases, and 8 bases stayed unmatched. Germline-derived CDR1 and CDR2 are MNHEY and SMNVEV (reference sequence). For the CDR3, the DNA is TGTGCCAGCACCACTAGCGTGTCTGACAATGAGCAGTTCTTC. Translated, it gives CASTTSVSDNEQFF.

The chain couples TRBV2 to TRBJ1-2, with TRBD1 identical over 7 bases. Germline lookup yields CDR1 SNHLY and CDR2 FYNNEI. This CDR3 contains 16 residues. Trimming took 6 bases from V and 2 from J; bases not matched to a gene: 12. The chain's CDR3 is CASRADPGTANYGYTF. The DNA of the CDR3 is TGTGCCAGCAGGGCTGACCCCGGGACAGCGAACTATGGCTACACCTTC.

This clone was detected once. V and J are TRBV11-1 and TRBJ2-7, with TRBD2 matching 7 bases. This CDR3 has 15 residues. Germline CDR1 is SGHAT and CDR2 is FQDESV (reference sequence). Trimming removed 4 bases from V and 4 bases from J; junction bases left unmatched: 10. CDR3 sequence: CASSSLASGKYEQYF. CDR3 sequence (DNA): TGTGCCAGCAGCTCACTCGCCAGCGGGAAATACGAGCAGTACTTC. Complete variable domain (other parts from reference TRBV11-1 and TRBJ2-7): EAEVAQSPRYKITEKSQAVAFWCDPISGHATLYWYRQILGQGPELLVQFQDESVVDDSQLPKDRFSAERLKGVDSTLKIQPAELGDSAMYLCASSSLASGKYEQYFGPGTRLTVT.

This chain links TRBV18 with TRBJ2-5; 14 bases map to TRBD2. V trimming: 0 bases; J trimming: 4 bases; junction bases outside the gene matches: 1. CDR1 KGHSH and CDR2 LQKENI come from the germline V gene. There are 16 residues in the CDR3. CDR3 DNA sequence: TGTGCCAGCTCACCACCGGGACTAGCGGGAGTAGAGACCCAGTACTTC. Protein sequence: CASSPPGLAGVETQYF.

The chain recombines TRBV5-1 with TRBJ2-1, with D tentatively TRBD1 (5 bases). Trimming took off 1 base at V and 5 bases at J, with 13 bases between the two ends. Germline CDR1 and CDR2: SGHRS and YFSETQ. The CDR3 contains 15 residues. The CDR3: CASSLLTQVNNEQFF. In DNA, the CDR3 is TGCGCCAGCAGCTTGCTCACACAGGTCAACAATGAGCAGTTCTTC.

The chain has TRBV18 and TRBJ2-1; the match to TRBD2 covers 11 bases. The V and J ends lost 3 bases and 5 bases, in that order; junction bases with no gene match: 3. The CDR3 runs 15 residues. CDR1 KGHSH and CDR2 LQKENI come from the germline V gene. The chain's CDR3 is CASSPPSGGNNEQFF. The CDR3 nucleotides are TGTGCCAGCTCACCTCCTAGCGGGGGGAACAATGAGCAGTTCTTC.

The chain links TRBV4-1 to TRBJ1-5, with 8 positions matching TRBD1. The germline CDR1 and CDR2 sequences are MGHRA and YSYEKL. CDR3 length equals 16 residues. V shed 3 bases, J shed 5 bases, and the junction held 9 bases outside the gene matches. Here the CDR3 reads CASSHAMGGQDQPQHF. The CDR3 DNA is TGCGCCAGCAGCCATGCTATGGGGGGACAGGATCAGCCCCAGCATTTT.

The chain combines TRBV7-2 with TRBJ1-6; tentatively, D is TRBD1 (5 bases). Germline-derived CDR1 and CDR2 are SGHTA and FQGNSA. The CDR3 has 15 amino acids. V was shortened by 1 base and J by 9 bases, with 13 bases between the two germline ends. CDR3 region: CASSLEGNYGSPLHF. The CDR3 bases are TGTGCCAGCAGCTTAGAGGGGAATTATGGTTCACCCCTCCACTTT.

The chain recombines TRBV6-5 with TRBJ1-5; D is perhaps TRBD1 (5 bases). Germline CDR1 MNHEY, CDR2 SVGAGI. The CDR3 sequence is 15 residues long. The V and J ends lost 5 bases and 0 bases respectively, with 11 bases between them. This CDR3 is CASSRGGNSNQPQHF. In nucleotides, the CDR3 is TGTGCCAGCAGTCGCGGGGGGAATAGCAATCAGCCCCAGCATTTT.

V gene TRBV4-1 combines with J gene TRBJ2-4; D perhaps matches TRBD1 (6 bases). Germline CDR1 MGHRA, CDR2 YSYEKL. V was cut by 0 bases and J by 0 bases, with 9 bases left in between. CDR3 length: 16 residues. In nucleotides, the CDR3 is TGCGCCAGCAGCCAAGATGGGGGCCTAGCCAAAAACATTCAGTACTTC. This translates into CASSQDGGLAKNIQYF.